Listed below are T cell receptor beta chains from one sample, sequenced in a study of cytomegalovirus exposure and HLA in healthy donors. This table comes from immunoSEQ multiplex PCR, and its TCRdb copy is limited to in-frame clones, with some not included. The table for this sample gives around 140,000 clones. Sequenced sample: PBMCs. These receptor sequences come from a man younger than 35 in good health and CMV-seronegative. CDR3s include the opening cysteine and the closing phenylalanine or tryptophan. D genes are given only for firm matches.

v_call,j_call,d_call,cdr3_nt,cdr3_aa
TRBV5-1,TRBJ2-7,NA,TGCGCCAGCAGCTGGGCGGACAGCAACTACGAGCAGTACTTC,CASSWADSNYEQYF
TRBV18,TRBJ1-1,NA,TGTGCCAGCTCACCAAGAGAGGCGGAGAACACTGAAGCTTTCTTT,CASSPREAENTEAFF
TRBV19,TRBJ2-7,TRBD1,TGTGCCAGTAGTTTGCCCGGGACAGGATTTGCAGAGCAGTACTTC,CASSLPGTGFAEQYF
TRBV28,TRBJ1-2,NA,TGTGCCAGCAGTGCGGCAGGGGTTTTTTCCCAACGATATGGCTACACCTTC,CASSAAGVFSQRYGYTF
TRBV27,TRBJ2-1,TRBD2,TGTGCCAGCAGTGACCGGGACTATGGTACCGAGCAGTTCTTC,CASSDRDYGTEQFF
TRBV2,TRBJ1-5,NA,TGTGCCAGCAGTGAGGCACAGGGTGGCCCGCCCCAGCATTTT,CASSEAQGGPPQHF
TRBV5-1,TRBJ2-3,TRBD2,TGCGCCAGCAGCTCTAGCGGAACTAGCACAGATACGCAGTATTTT,CASSSSGTSTDTQYF
TRBV5-1,TRBJ1-4,NA,TGCGCCAGCCGTACAGGGATAGACGAAAAACTGTTTTTT,CASRTGIDEKLFF
TRBV7-3,TRBJ1-4,NA,TGTGCCAGCAGCTTACTTCCGGGGGAAAAACTGTTTTTT,CASSLLPGEKLFF
TRBV7-6,TRBJ2-7,TRBD2,TGTGCCAGCAGCTTAGAGGCGGGAGGGTACCACGAGCAGTACTTC,CASSLEAGGYHEQYF
TRBV7-3,TRBJ2-3,TRBD1,TGTGCCAGCAGCAAGGGGGCAGGGGGCCTAGAGAGCACAGATACGCAGTATTTT,CASSKGAGGLESTDTQYF
TRBV7-8,TRBJ2-2,TRBD1,TGTGCCAGCAGCCGAAGGGACAGACCGAACACCGGGGAGCTGTTTTTT,CASSRRDRPNTGELFF
TRBV6-5,TRBJ2-7,TRBD1,TGTGCCAGCAGTTACTCAGGGACAGGCAATGCCTACGAGCAGTACTTC,CASSYSGTGNAYEQYF
TRBV18,TRBJ1-3,NA,TGTGCCAGCTCACGATCGACAGATTACTCTGGAAACACCATATATTTT,CASSRSTDYSGNTIYF
TRBV5-1,TRBJ2-2,TRBD2,TGCGCCAGCAGCCAGGGACTAGCGGAGAACACCGGGGAGCTGTTTTTT,CASSQGLAENTGELFF
TRBV14,TRBJ1-4,TRBD1,TGTGCCAGCAGCTCTTGGACAGGGGGAGGTGAAAAACTGTTTTTT,CASSSWTGGGEKLFF
TRBV29-1,TRBJ2-7,TRBD1,TGCAGCGTGGGACAGGGGAATGGACCCTACGAGCAGTACTTC,CSVGQGNGPYEQYF
TRBV27,TRBJ2-3,TRBD1,TGTGCCAGCAGTATTACTTCCGGGACAGTCAAGTATTTT,CASSITSGTVKYF
TRBV9,TRBJ2-2,TRBD1,TGTGCCAGCAGCACCGGGACAGGGGATTCCGGGGAGCTGTTTTTT,CASSTGTGDSGELFF
TRBV19,TRBJ2-1,NA,TGTCCTTACACAGGATCGAATGAGCAGTTCTTC,CPYTGSNEQFF
TRBV7-6,TRBJ1-1,NA,TGTGCCAGCAGCTTACTAGGGGATAACACTGAAGCTTTCTTT,CASSLLGDNTEAFF
TRBV7-2,TRBJ2-7,TRBD1,TGTGCCAGCAGCTCCCGGGACAGGGGGGATTACGAGCAGTACTTC,CASSSRDRGDYEQYF
TRBV7-7,TRBJ2-5,NA,TGTGCTAGCAGCTTAGCACGCAACAGGCCCCAAGAGACCCAGTACTTC,CASSLARNRPQETQYF
TRBV19,TRBJ2-3,NA,TGTGCCAGTAGTATAGTAGGGCTAGCAGTAGGAACAGATACGCAGTATTTT,CASSIVGLAVGTDTQYF
TRBV4-1,TRBJ1-6,NA,TGCGCCAGCAGCCGGGACCTACAGGGTTATAATTCACCCCTCCACTTT,CASSRDLQGYNSPLHF
TRBV9,TRBJ2-5,TRBD1,TGTGCCAGCAGCGAGACCGGGACAGGGGGCACGGAGACCCAGTACTTC,CASSETGTGGTETQYF
TRBV4-2,TRBJ2-2,TRBD1,TGTGCCAGCAGCACAGGGGAGAACACCGGGGAGCTGTTTTTT,CASSTGENTGELFF
TRBV6-6,TRBJ2-7,TRBD1,TGTGCCAGCAGTTACTCGAGACAGGGGGCTTCCTACGAGCAGTACTTC,CASSYSRQGASYEQYF
TRBV10-3,TRBJ2-1,TRBD1,TGTGCCATGAACCGGGACAGGGACAATGAGCAGTTCTTC,CAMNRDRDNEQFF
TRBV2,TRBJ2-7,TRBD2,TGTGCCAGCATAGCTAGGTTGGGACTAGCGGCAGGCGAGCAGTACTTC,CASIARLGLAAGEQYF
TRBV5-4,TRBJ1-1,NA,TGTGCCGGCAGCCAGATGGGGCTACCTGAAGCTTTCTTT,CAGSQMGLPEAFF
TRBV7-2,TRBJ1-1,TRBD1,TGTGCCAGCAGCTTTCGACAGGGTGAAGCTTTCTTT,CASSFRQGEAFF
TRBV5-4,TRBJ2-3,TRBD2,TGTGCCAGCAGCTTACTAGCGGCTACAGATACGCAGTATTTT,CASSLLAATDTQYF
TRBV7-2,TRBJ2-5,NA,TGTGCCAGCAGCTTACCGGGCAGGGGAAAAGAGACCCAGTACTTC,CASSLPGRGKETQYF
TRBV6-6,TRBJ1-5,NA,TGTGCCAGCAGTTACCCCGTAGAGTGGAGCAATCAGCCCCAGCATTTT,CASSYPVEWSNQPQHF
TRBV27,TRBJ1-1,NA,TGTGCCAGCAGCCCTACAGGGCTACGTTCCATGAACACTGAAGCTTTCTTT,CASSPTGLRSMNTEAFF
TRBV9,TRBJ2-7,NA,TGTGCCAGCAGCGTTTCTGCGGGGGCCAGCTCCTACGAGCAGTACTTC,CASSVSAGASSYEQYF
TRBV18,TRBJ2-3,NA,TGTGCCAGCTCACCATTGGGGGGGCCTCGGGTTGGTACGCAGTATTTT,CASSPLGGPRVGTQYF
TRBV5-6,TRBJ1-1,NA,TGTGCCAGCAGCTTGGCCAAGGGGCCTGAAGCTTTCTTT,CASSLAKGPEAFF
TRBV6-1,TRBJ1-5,TRBD1,TGTGCCAGCAGTGCCCTGGACAGGGGGTTCCAAGGCAATCAGCCCCAGCATTTT,CASSALDRGFQGNQPQHF
TRBV9,TRBJ2-5,TRBD1,TGTGCCAGCACCACGACAGGGTGGGAGGAGACCCAGTACTTC,CASTTTGWEETQYF
TRBV6-6,TRBJ2-5,NA,TGTGCCAGCAGTTATAGAGAAGAGACCCAGTACTTC,CASSYREETQYF
TRBV27,TRBJ2-7,TRBD2,TGTGCCAGCAGTCCTTCACCCGGGACTAGCTTTTACGAGCAGTACTTC,CASSPSPGTSFYEQYF
TRBV29-1,TRBJ2-1,TRBD2,TGCAGCGTTAACCAGCGGGGAGGACACAATGAGCAGTTCTTC,CSVNQRGGHNEQFF
TRBV9,TRBJ1-1,NA,TGTGCCAGCAGCCCCAGACAGATGAACACTGAAGCTTTCTTT,CASSPRQMNTEAFF
TRBV9,TRBJ1-2,NA,TGTGCCAGCAGCGTAGCCACTGCCCGGGACTATGGCTACACCTTC,CASSVATARDYGYTF